This TCR beta chain is drawn from a study of blood T cell repertoires in COVID-19. The data were produced by immunoSEQ multiplex PCR, yet TCRdb's version contains in-frame clones alone and is incomplete. The sample lists around 300,000 clones, about 86% seen once, with roughly 14% in the top ten. The CDR3 is 14 amino acids. Looked up from germline, CDR1 is LNHDA and CDR2 is SQIVND (reference sequence). Trimming removed 0 bases at V and 1 base at J, with 6 bases between. Patients of the Seattle cohort, enrolled during active infection, were followed longitudinally. This clone has only one observation. The sample consisted of peripheral blood. The receptor comes from a woman between 65 and 79 years old with COVID-19, enrolled during active disease. The gene calls are TRBV19 and TRBJ1-1, with D perhaps matching TRBD1 (6 bases). CDR3 protein: CASSIEQGNTEAFF. CDR3 nucleotide sequence: TGTGCCAGTAGTATAGAACAGGGGAACACTGAAGCTTTCTTT.